This T cell receptor (beta chain) was found in a study of blood T cell repertoires in COVID-19 (dated by TCRdb to about 2020). In the study overall: Collaborator samples came from the United States, Italy and Spain and covered acute and convalescent phases of COVID-19. The prospective study material was composed of cDNA or gDNA derived from T cells, B-cell-depleted T cells, or PBMCs. Nearly every sample came with metadata listing a de-identified subject ID, COVID-19 status, age in years and sex. A freely available public database, intended as a resource for researchers studying the immune response to SARS-CoV-2, is where the repertoires were released. Where available, HLA class I and class II types were taken from metadata supplied by the sample provider and were not determined by assay-based typing. The dataset comprised deeply sampled blood TCRbeta repertoires from subjects exposed to, actively infected with, or recovered from COVID-19. Samples were obtained from the ongoing ImmuneRACE study (first 160 participants) and from 1,254 subjects provided by 6 global collaborators. What the study reported, not specific to this receptor: Clinical and demographic metadata were provided uncurated, with the amount varying by source and participant.

Its CDR3 holds 14 amino acids, cysteine through phenylalanine. The read is trimmed to its CDR3 DNA, 42 bases read in frame from base 1. The germline V gene specifies ENHRY as CDR1 and SYGVKD as CDR2. Trimming removed 11 bases from V and 12 bases from J, leaving 26 bases between the germline ends. Concerning this clone itself: No antigen is known for it. The sample holds no much larger clone one base away, and base qualities are not on file.

TCRbeta CDR3 regions were amplified from genomic DNA using the immunoSEQ Assay, a bias-controlled multiplex PCR. Under the source paper's analysis protocol: Nucleated cell counts per sample were estimated from amplification of reference gene primers within the assay. To quantify the absolute abundance of each unique TCRbeta CDR3 rearrangement, sequence reads were collapsed and filtered. For each sample, productive Simpson clonality was calculated as the square root of Simpson's diversity index over productive rearrangements. In TCRdb, the immuneACCESS table is reduced to in-frame sequences with V and J assigned. These tables do not hold every clone; where another copy was compared, an unresolved V gene accounts for under half, and the others remain unexplained. The V and J calls and clone size are taken from that table; D and trimming were inferred from the DNA. The sample includes 650,000 to 800,000 clones, with approximately 90% observed a single time. The top ten constitute over 0.2% of the sample.

Collaborating institutions collected whole blood in K2EDTA tubes following their own protocols. For TCRbeta analysis, collaborators shipped samples in one of three forms: frozen whole blood, isolated PBMCs, or DNA extracted from either of those sample types. The sequence derives from a woman between 18 and 29 years old with acute or convalescent COVID-19. The V and J segments used are TRBV10-3 and TRBJ1-5; there is no confident call for the D gene. Source material: peripheral blood. The nucleotides read TGTGCCGTAAGGAACGGGGATGGCGGGCAGGTCCAGCATTTT. Its amino acids are CAVRNGDGGQVQHF.